This T cell receptor (beta chain) was sequenced during a study of T cell responses to AZD1222 COVID-19 vaccine (dated by TCRdb to about 2021). Study-wide context: Because spike-specific TCR depth and breadth did not differ between the two schedules, AZD1222 recipients who got a second dose at roughly 4 weeks were pooled with those who got a second dose at roughly 12 weeks. TCR sequencing was performed for roughly 250 trial participants, of whom 200 to 220 were given two doses of AZD1222 and roughly 25 were given two doses of MenACWY control vaccine. Enrollment into the trials was organized by age into subgroups of 18-55, 56-69 and 70-plus years, and those subgroups contained approximately 160, 26 and 62 TCR-sequenced participants, respectively.

The CDR3 regions of human TCRbeta chains were subjected to immunosequencing. As for the authors' bioinformatics: Repertoire TCRs were matched against a reference library of SARS-CoV-2-specific TCRs generated with the MIRA antigen-specificity platform. Breadth was defined as the fraction of unique TCRs that were SARS-CoV-2-associated. Depth was defined as the fraction of total T cells that were SARS-CoV-2-associated. Each spike-specific TCR was assigned to its reactive spike region and to a CD4 or CD8 class using the MIRA data. Log10-transformed breadth and depth values were compared by one-way ANOVA with Sidak's multiple comparisons tests. In its TCRdb copy, this immuneACCESS table keeps in-frame sequences only and misses some clones. Where compared with another copy, unresolved V genes explain less than half of these, and the others have no known cause. V, J and clone size are taken as reported in that table, and D and trimming were inferred from the DNA itself. The sample profile shows under 120,000 clones; around 95% of them were found once. The top ten clones comprise roughly 2% of the sample.

Turning to this clone: Its cognate antigen has yet to be identified. It has no much larger one-base neighbor in the sample; base qualities were not kept.

The time point label, as the study defines it: baseline before first vaccination. Samples from vaccinated people were obtained from the UK trials COV001 and COV002, which included a single-blind randomized controlled phase 2/3 trial of AZD1222 (ChAdOx1 nCoV-19) in healthy adults. Trial participant PBMC samples were collected at day 0 and day 28 after the second dose for TCRbeta chain sequencing. From a lookup of the germline V gene (reference sequence), CDR1 and CDR2 are LNHDA and SQIVND. From cysteine to phenylalanine, the CDR3 is 15 amino acids long. Only CDR3 DNA is held: 45 bases, read in frame from base 1. Deletion took 3 bases off V and 6 bases off J, with a span of 15 bases between the germline ends. Study-wide conclusions, independent of this receptor: Because no samples from the day 14 peak response were available, repertoires could be characterized only after the peak T cell response. Participants were mostly white British and included more females than males, and it was suggested by the authors that clonal diversity may have been underestimated. After two AZD1222 doses, spike-specific TCR breadth and depth were significantly higher than at day 0 and than in MenACWY recipients. Reportedly, almost half of the unique spike-specific TCRs recognized epitopes lying outside the regions that are mutated in the B.1.351 and B.1.1.7 variants. The vaccine-associated CD4 TCRs covered the entire spike protein, and the dominant responses fell in regions 160-218 and 743-854. Conclusions about previously exposed vaccinees are limited because only six or seven AZD1222 recipients were SARS-CoV-2 seropositive at baseline. The 56-69-year group was small, and its depth increase did not reach significance, likely because of low power.

This chain is built from TRBV19 and TRBJ1-5, with a tentative D gene TRBD1 over 5 matching bases. This specimen consisted of peripheral blood, obtained on day 0 of AZD1222 vaccination. The source of this sequence is an adult in good health. Here is the DNA: TGTGCCAGTAGTATCCCCGGGACTCGGGCTCAGCCCCAGCATTTT. Translated, it gives CASSIPGTRAQPQHF.